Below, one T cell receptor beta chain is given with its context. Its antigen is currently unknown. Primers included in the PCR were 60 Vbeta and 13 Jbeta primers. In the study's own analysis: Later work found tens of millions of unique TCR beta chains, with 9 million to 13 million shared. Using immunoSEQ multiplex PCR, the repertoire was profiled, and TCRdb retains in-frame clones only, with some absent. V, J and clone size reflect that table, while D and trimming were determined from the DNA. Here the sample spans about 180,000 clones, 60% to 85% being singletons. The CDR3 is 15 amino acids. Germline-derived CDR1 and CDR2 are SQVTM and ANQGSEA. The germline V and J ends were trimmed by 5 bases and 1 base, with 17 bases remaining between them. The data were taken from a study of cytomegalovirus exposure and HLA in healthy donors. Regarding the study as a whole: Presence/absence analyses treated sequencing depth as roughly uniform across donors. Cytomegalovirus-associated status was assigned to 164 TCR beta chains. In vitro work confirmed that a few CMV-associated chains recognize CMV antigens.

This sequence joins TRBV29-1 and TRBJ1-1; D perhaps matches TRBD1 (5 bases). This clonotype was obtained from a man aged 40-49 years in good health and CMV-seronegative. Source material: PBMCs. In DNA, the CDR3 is TGCAGCGTTACTAATCCTCAGGGAAGGAACACTGAAGCTTTCTTT. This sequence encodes CSVTNPQGRNTEAFF.